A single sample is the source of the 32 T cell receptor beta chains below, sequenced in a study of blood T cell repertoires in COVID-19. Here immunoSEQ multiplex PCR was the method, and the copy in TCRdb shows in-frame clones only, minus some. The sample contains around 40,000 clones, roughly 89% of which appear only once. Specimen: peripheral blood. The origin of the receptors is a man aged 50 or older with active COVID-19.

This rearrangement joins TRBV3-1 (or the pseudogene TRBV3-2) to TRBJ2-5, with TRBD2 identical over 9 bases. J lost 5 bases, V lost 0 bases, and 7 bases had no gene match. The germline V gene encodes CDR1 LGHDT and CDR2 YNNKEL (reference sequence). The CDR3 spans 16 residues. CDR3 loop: CASSQDRGGRVETQYF. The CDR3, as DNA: TGTGCCAGCAGCCAAGATCGGGGCGGGAGGGTGGAGACCCAGTACTTC.

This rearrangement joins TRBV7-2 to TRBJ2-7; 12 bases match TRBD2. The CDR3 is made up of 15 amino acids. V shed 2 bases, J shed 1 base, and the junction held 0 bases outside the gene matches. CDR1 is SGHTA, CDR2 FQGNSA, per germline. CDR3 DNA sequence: TGTGCCAGCAGCTTACTAGCGGGAGGGTCCTACGAGCAGTACTTC. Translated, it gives CASSLLAGGSYEQYF.

The CDR3 DNA sequence: TGTGCCAGCAGTCATCCGGGACTAGGGGCCCAGTACTTC. Translated: CASSHPGLGAQYF. The rearrangement links TRBV7-2 to TRBJ2-5; 8 positions agree with TRBD2. Germline CDR1 is SGHTA and CDR2 is FQGNSA. The CDR3 runs to 13 residues. V lost 6 bases and J lost 9; bases outside the gene matches: 9.

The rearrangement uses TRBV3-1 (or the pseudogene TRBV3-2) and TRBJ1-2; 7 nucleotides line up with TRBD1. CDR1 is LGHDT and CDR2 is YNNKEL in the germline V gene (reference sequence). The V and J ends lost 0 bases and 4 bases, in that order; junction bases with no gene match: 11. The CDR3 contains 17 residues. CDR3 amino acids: CASSQDSGDRQSYGYTF. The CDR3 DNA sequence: TGTGCCAGCAGCCAAGACTCAGGGGACAGACAGAGCTATGGCTACACCTTC.

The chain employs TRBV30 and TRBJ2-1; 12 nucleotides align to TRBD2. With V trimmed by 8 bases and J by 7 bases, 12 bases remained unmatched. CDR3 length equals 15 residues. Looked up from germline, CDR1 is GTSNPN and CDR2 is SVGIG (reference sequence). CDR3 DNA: TGTGCCGGAACCTTTCGACTAGCGGGAGCTAATGAGCAGTTCTTC. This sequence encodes CAGTFRLAGANEQFF.

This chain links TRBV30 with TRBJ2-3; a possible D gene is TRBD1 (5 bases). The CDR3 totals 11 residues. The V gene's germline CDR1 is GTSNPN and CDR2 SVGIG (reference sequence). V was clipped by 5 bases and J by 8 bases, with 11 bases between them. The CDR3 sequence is CAWAPQGTQYF. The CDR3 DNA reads TGTGCCTGGGCCCCTCAGGGTACGCAGTATTTT.

The CDR3 region is CASSFRDRGYEQYF. The CDR3 DNA is TGCGCCAGCAGCTTCCGGGACAGGGGCTACGAGCAGTACTTC. The chain links TRBV5-1 to TRBJ2-7, with TRBD1 matching over 10 bases. Germline V gene data show CDR1 as SGHRS and CDR2 as YFSETQ. Trimming took 2 bases from V and 3 from J; bases not matched to a gene: 2. The CDR3 contains 14 residues.

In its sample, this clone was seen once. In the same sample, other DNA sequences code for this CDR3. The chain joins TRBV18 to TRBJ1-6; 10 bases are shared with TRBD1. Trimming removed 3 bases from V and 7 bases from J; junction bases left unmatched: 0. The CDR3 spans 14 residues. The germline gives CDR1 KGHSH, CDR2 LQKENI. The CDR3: CASSPDRGNSPLHF. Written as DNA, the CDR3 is TGTGCCAGCTCACCGGACAGGGGGAATTCACCCCTCCACTTT.

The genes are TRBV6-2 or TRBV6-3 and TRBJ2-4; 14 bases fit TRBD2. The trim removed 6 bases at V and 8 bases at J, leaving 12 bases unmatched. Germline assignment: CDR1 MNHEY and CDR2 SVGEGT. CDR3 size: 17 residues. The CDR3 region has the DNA TGTGCCAGCAGCCCTATTTCCGGGACTAGCGGGAGTGACATTCAGTACTTC. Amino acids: CASSPISGTSGSDIQYF.

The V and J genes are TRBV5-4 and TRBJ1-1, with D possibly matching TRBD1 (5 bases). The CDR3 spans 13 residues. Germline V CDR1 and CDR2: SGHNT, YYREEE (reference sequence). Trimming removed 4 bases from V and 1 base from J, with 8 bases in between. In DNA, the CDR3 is TGTGCCAGCAGCCTTCAGGGGAACACTGAAGCTTTCTTT. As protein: CASSLQGNTEAFF.

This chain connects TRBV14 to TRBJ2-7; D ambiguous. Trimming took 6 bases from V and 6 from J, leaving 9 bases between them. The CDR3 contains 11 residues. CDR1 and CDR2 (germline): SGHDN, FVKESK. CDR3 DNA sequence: TGTGCCAGCAGTCAGGCTATCGAGCAGTACTTC. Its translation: CASSQAIEQYF.

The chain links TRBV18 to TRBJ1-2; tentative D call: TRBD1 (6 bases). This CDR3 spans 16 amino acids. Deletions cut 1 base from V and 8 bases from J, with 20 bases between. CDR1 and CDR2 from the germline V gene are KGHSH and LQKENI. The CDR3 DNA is TGTGCCAGCTCACCACTGGGCCAGGGGTCCCCCGGGGGCTACACCTTC. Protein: CASSPLGQGSPGGYTF.

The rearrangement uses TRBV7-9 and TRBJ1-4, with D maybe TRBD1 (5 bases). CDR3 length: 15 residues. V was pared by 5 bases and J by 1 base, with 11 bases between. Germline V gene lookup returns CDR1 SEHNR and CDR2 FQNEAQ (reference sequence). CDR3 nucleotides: TGTGCCAGCAGCCTTTCCGGGGGAACTAATGAAAAACTGTTTTTT. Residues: CASSLSGGTNEKLFF. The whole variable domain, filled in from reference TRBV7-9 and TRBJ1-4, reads DTGVSQNPRHKITKRGQNVTFRCDPISEHNRLYWYRQTLGQGPEFLTYFQNEAQLEKSRLLSDRFSAERPKGSFSTLEIQRTEQGDSAMYLCASSLSGGTNEKLFFGSGTQLSVL.

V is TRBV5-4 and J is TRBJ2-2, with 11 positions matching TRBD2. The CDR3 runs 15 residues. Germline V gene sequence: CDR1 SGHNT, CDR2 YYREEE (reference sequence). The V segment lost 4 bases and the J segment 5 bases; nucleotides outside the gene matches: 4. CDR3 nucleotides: TGTGCCAGCAGCCACGTAGCGGGAGGGACCGGGGAGCTGTTTTTT. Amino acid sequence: CASSHVAGGTGELFF.

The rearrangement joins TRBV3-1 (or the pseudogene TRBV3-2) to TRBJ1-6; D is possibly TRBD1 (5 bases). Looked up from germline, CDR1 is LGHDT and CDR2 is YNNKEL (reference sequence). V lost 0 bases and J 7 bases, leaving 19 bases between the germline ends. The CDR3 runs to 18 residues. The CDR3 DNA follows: TGTGCCAGCAGCCAAGATTGGACGGGGGAGAAAGAGAATTCACCCCTCCACTTT. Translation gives CASSQDWTGEKENSPLHF.

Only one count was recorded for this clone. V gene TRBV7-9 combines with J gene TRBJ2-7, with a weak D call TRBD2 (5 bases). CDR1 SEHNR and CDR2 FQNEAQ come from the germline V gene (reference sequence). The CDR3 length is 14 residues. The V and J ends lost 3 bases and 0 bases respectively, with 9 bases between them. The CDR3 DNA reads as TGTGCCAGCAGCTTCCGGGGTAGCTCCTACGAGCAGTACTTC. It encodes CASSFRGSSYEQYF.

The chain's CDR3 is CASSPGTVDYNEQFF. The CDR3 region has the DNA TGTGCCAGCAGCCCCGGGACAGTGGATTACAATGAGCAGTTCTTC. The chain employs TRBV28 and TRBJ2-1, with TRBD1 matching over 7 bases. In germline, CDR1 is MDHEN, CDR2 SYDVKM. With 6 bases clipped from V and 4 bases from J, the junction kept 9 bases outside the gene matches. The CDR3 extends over 15 amino acids.

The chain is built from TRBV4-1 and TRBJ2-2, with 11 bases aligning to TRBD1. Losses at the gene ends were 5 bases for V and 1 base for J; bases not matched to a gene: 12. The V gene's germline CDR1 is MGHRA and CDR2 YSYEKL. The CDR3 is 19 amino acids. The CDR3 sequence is CASSGRDRGKSRNTGELFF. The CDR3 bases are TGCGCCAGCAGCGGGCGGGACAGGGGGAAATCACGGAACACCGGGGAGCTGTTTTTT.

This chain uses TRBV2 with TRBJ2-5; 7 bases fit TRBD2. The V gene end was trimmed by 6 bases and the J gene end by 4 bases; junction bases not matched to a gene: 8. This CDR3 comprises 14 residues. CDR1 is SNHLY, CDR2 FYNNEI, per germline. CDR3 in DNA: TGTGCCAGCAGCCGTACGGGCGGGAGAGAGACCCAGTACTTC. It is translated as CASSRTGGRETQYF.

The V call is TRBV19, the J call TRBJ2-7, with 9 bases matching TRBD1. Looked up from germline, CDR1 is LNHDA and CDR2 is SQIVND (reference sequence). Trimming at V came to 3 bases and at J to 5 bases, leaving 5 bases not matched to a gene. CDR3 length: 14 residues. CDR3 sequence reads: CASSMRQGEDEQYF. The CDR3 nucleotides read TGTGCCAGTAGTATGAGACAGGGGGAAGACGAGCAGTACTTC. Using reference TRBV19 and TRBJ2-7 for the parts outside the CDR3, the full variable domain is DGGITQSPKYLFRKEGQNVTLSCEQNLNHDAMYWYRQDPGQGLRLIYYSQIVNDFQKGDIAEGYSVSREKKESFPLTVTSAQKNPTAFYLCASSMRQGEDEQYFGPGTRLTVT.

The DNA of the CDR3 is TGTGCCACCAACAGGGGACAGTCTGGGGCCAACGTCCTGACTTTC. Protein: CATNRGQSGANVLTF. The genes are TRBV15 and TRBJ2-6, with 7 bases that match TRBD1. V dropped 7 bases and J dropped 1; count of bases not matched to a gene: 4. This CDR3 has 15 residues. Germline loops: CDR1 LNHNV, CDR2 YYDKDF (reference sequence).

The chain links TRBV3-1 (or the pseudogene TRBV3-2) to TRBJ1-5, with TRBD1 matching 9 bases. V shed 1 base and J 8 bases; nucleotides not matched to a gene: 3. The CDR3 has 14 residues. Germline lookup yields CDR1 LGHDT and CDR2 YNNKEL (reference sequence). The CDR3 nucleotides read TGTGCCAGCAGCCAAGGACAGGGGGGAGAGCCCCAGCATTTT. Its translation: CASSQGQGGEPQHF.

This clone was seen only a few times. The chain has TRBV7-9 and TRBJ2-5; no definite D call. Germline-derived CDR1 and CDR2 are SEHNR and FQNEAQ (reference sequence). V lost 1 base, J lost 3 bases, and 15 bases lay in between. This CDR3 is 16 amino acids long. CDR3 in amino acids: CASSLGWLVLEETQYF. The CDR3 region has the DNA TGTGCCAGCAGCTTAGGGTGGTTGGTTCTAGAAGAGACCCAGTACTTC.

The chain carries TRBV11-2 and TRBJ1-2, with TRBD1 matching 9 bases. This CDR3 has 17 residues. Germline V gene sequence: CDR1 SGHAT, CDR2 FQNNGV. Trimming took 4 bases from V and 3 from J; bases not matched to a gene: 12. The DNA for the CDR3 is TGTGCCAGCAGCTCGGGGGGGGCTTGGGACAGGGACTATGGCTACACCTTC. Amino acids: CASSSGGAWDRDYGYTF.

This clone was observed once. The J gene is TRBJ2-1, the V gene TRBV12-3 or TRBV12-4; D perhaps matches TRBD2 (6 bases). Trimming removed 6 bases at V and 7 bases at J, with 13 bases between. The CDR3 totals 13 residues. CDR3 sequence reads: CASRLTSLNEQFF. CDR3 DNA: TGTGCCAGCAGGCTGACTAGTTTAAATGAGCAGTTCTTC.

The CDR3 DNA is TGTGCCAGCTCACCGACTCGGAGCTCCTACAATGAGCAGTTCTTC. Protein: CASSPTRSSYNEQFF. The J gene is TRBJ2-1, the V gene TRBV18; D uncertain. With 3 bases removed from V and 0 bases from J, the gap between germline ends came to 9 bases. This CDR3 is built from 15 residues. CDR1 is KGHSH, CDR2 LQKENI, per germline.

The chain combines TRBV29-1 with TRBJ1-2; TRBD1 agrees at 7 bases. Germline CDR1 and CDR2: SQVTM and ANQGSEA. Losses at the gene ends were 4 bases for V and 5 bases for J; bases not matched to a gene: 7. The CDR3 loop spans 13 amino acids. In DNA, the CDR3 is TGCAGCGTTGTCGACAGGGATACTTATGGCTACACCTTC. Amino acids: CSVVDRDTYGYTF.

CDR3 bases: TGTGCCAGCAGTCCCCAGGGTCTATCAACAGATACGCAGTATTTT. Its translation is CASSPQGLSTDTQYF. V and J are TRBV6-5 and TRBJ2-3, with a possible D match to TRBD1 (5 bases). In germline, CDR1 is MNHEY, CDR2 SVGAGI. This CDR3 is built from 15 residues. The V and J ends lost 5 bases and 3 bases respectively, with 15 bases between them.

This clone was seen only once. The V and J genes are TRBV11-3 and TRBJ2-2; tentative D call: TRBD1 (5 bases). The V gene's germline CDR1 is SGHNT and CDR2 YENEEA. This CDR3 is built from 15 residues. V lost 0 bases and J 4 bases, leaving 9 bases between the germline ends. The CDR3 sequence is CASSLERGSTGELFF. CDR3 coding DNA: TGTGCCAGCAGCTTAGAAAGGGGTAGCACCGGGGAGCTGTTTTTT.

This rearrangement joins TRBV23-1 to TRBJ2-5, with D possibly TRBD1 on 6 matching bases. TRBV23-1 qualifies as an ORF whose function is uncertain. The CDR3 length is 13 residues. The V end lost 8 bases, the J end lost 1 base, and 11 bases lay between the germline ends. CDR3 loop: CASQQGRQETQYF. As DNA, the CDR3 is TGCGCCAGCCAACAGGGCCGCCAAGAGACCCAGTACTTC.

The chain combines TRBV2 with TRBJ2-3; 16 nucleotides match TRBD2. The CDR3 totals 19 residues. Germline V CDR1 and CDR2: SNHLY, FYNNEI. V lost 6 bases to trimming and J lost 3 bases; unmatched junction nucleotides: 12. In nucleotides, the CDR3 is TGTGCCAGCAGCCAACTGGGACTAGCGGGAGGGCCTGGGACAGATACGCAGTATTTT. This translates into CASSQLGLAGGPGTDTQYF.

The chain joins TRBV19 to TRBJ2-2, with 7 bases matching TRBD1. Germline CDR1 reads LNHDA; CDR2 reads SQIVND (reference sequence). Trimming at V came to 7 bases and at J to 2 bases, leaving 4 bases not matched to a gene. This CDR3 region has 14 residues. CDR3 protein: CASKTGSNTGELFF. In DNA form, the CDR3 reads TGTGCCAGTAAGACAGGGAGTAACACCGGGGAGCTGTTTTTT. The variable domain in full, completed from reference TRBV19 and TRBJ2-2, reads DGGITQSPKYLFRKEGQNVTLSCEQNLNHDAMYWYRQDPGQGLRLIYYSQIVNDFQKGDIAEGYSVSREKKESFPLTVTSAQKNPTAFYLCASKTGSNTGELFFGEGSRLTVL.